Each of the 10 T cell receptor beta chains below was sequenced from the same sample in a study of blood T cell repertoires in COVID-19. Produced via immunoSEQ multiplex PCR; TCRdb's table is partial and in-frame only. Of fewer than 250,000 clones detected, about 83% appear once; the ten largest clones hold just under 7.5%. Specimen: peripheral blood. The receptor set was obtained from a woman between 45 and 65 years old with acute or convalescent COVID-19.

J is TRBJ1-5 and V is TRBV30, with 7 nucleotides matching TRBD1. Germline CDR1 is GTSNPN and CDR2 is SVGIG (reference sequence). The CDR3 runs 13 residues. V shed 3 bases, J shed 7 bases, and the junction held 6 bases outside the gene matches. The CDR3, as DNA: TGTGCCTGGAGGGTCAGGGGGGACCAGCCCCAGCATTTT. Protein sequence: CAWRVRGDQPQHF. The complete variable domain, with remaining parts taken from reference TRBV30 and TRBJ1-5, reads SQTIHQWPATLVQPVGSPLSLECTVEGTSNPNLYWYRQAAGRGLQLLFYSVGIGQISSEVPQNLSASRPQDRQFILSSKKLLLSDSGFYLCAWRVRGDQPQHFGDGTRLSIL.

This chain connects TRBV7-3 to TRBJ2-3, with TRBD2 as a possible D gene (6 bases). Per the germline V gene, CDR1 is SGHTA and CDR2 is FQGTGA. This CDR3 comprises 13 residues. Trimming removed 8 bases at V and 1 base at J, with 10 bases between. In DNA, the CDR3 is TGTGCCAGCGCCGGGGGAGGCACAGATACGCAGTATTTT. This codes for CASAGGGTDTQYF.

V usage is TRBV29-1 and J usage is TRBJ1-4; 7 nucleotides align to TRBD1. The length of the CDR3 is 13 residues. V was clipped by 5 bases and J by 8 bases; unmatched bases: 8. Per the germline V gene, CDR1 is SQVTM and CDR2 is ANQGSEA. As DNA, the CDR3 is TGCAGCGTTCGTGGACAGGTGCGGGAAAAACTGTTTTTT. It yields the protein CSVRGQVREKLFF.

V is TRBV19 and J is TRBJ1-2; TRBD1 is a possible D gene (5 bases). Germline lookup yields CDR1 LNHDA and CDR2 SQIVND (reference sequence). V dropped 4 bases and J dropped 7 bases, with 19 bases sitting between them. CDR3 length: 15 amino acids. In DNA, the CDR3 is TGTGCCAGTAGTACAGAACGGAGAACAGGACCTGGCTACACCTTC. It translates to CASSTERRTGPGYTF.

The CDR3 DNA is TGTGCCAGCAGTTTAGGCTCCAAGCGAGAGCAGTACTTC. Its translation: CASSLGSKREQYF. The chain employs TRBV27 and TRBJ2-7, with D uncertain. This CDR3 has 13 residues. Germline V gives CDR1 MNHEY, CDR2 SMNVEV (reference sequence). V lost 2 bases, J lost 7 bases, and 12 bases lay in between.

The chain joins TRBV10-3 to TRBJ2-1; 10 bases match TRBD1. CDR3 length equals 14 residues. Germline CDR1 ENHRY, CDR2 SYGVKD. The ends lost 10 bases at V and 6 bases at J; junction bases unmatched: 9. CDR3 loop: CATQTGTGANEQFF. The CDR3 DNA reads TGTGCCACGCAGACCGGGACAGGGGCCAATGAGCAGTTCTTC.

In nucleotides, the CDR3 is TGTGCCACCCAAAGGTCAGGGGCTAGCCAGCCCCAGCATTTT. Its protein is CATQRSGASQPQHF. This chain uses TRBV19 with TRBJ1-5, with D possibly matching TRBD1 (6 bases). V lost 10 bases and J 7 bases, leaving 20 bases between the germline ends. The CDR3 contains 14 residues. The germline gives CDR1 LNHDA, CDR2 SQIVND (reference sequence). The whole variable domain, remainder taken from reference TRBV19 and TRBJ1-5, is DGGITQSPKYLFRKEGQNVTLSCEQNLNHDAMYWYRQDPGQGLRLIYYSQIVNDFQKGDIAEGYSVSREKKESFPLTVTSAQKNPTAFYLCATQRSGASQPQHFGDGTRLSIL.

This clone was seen a few times. The chain is built from TRBV30 and TRBJ1-3, with D unresolved. The V gene's germline CDR1 is GTSNPN and CDR2 SVGIG (reference sequence). V was trimmed by 2 bases and J by 2 bases, leaving 13 bases between them. The length of the CDR3 is 15 residues. CDR3 nucleotide sequence: TGTGCCTGGAGTCTGAGTGATCTTCCTGGAAACACCATATATTTT. Its protein product is CAWSLSDLPGNTIYF.

This clone was seen just once. The J gene is TRBJ2-7, the V gene TRBV7-8, with TRBD1 matching 7 bases. J lost 2 bases, V lost 1 base, and 5 bases had no gene match. The CDR3 has 15 residues. The germline V gene encodes CDR1 SGHVS and CDR2 FQNEAQ. The CDR3 DNA is TGTGCCAGCAGCTTAGGGGGACAGCCAACCTACGAGCAGTACTTC. This codes for CASSLGGQPTYEQYF.

The V call is TRBV6-5, the J call TRBJ1-5; D ambiguous. The CDR3 runs 13 residues. The V end lost 10 bases, the J end lost 0 bases, and 10 bases lay between the germline ends. Germline V gene sequence: CDR1 MNHEY, CDR2 SVGAGI. For the CDR3, the DNA is TGTGCCACCGAGACACCTAGCAATCAGCCCCAGCATTTT. It is translated as CATETPSNQPQHF.